One and the same sample provided the 24 T cell receptor beta chains below, sequenced in a study of neurological immune-mediated disorders. MiXCR, run by TCRdb on the 5' RACE reads, gives a single entry per CDR3 protein. The sample shows roughly 66,000 distinct CDR3 sequences, approximately 5% of them seen only once. The specimen sequenced was PBMCs. The receptors were gathered from a woman in her 70s with multiple sclerosis.

This clonotype was recorded at least ten times. This chain joins TRBV20-1 and TRBJ1-2; tentative D call: TRBD1 (5 bases). This CDR3 is 13 amino acids long. CDR1 and CDR2 from the germline V gene are DFQATT and SNEGSKA (reference sequence). The V gene lost 3 bases and the J gene lost 3 bases, with 11 bases spanning the gap. The CDR3 DNA follows: TGCAGTGCTAGCGGCAGGGAGCACTATGGCTACACCTTC. This encodes CSASGREHYGYTF.

With regard to this clonotype: A much larger clone sits a single nucleotide away, making a read error possible. This rearrangement joins TRBV4-1 to TRBJ2-7; 7 nucleotides line up with TRBD2. The CDR3 is made up of 14 amino acids. The germline V gene has CDR1 MGHRA and CDR2 YSYEKL. The V gene end was trimmed by 1 base and the J gene end by 5 bases; junction bases not matched to a gene: 5. CDR3 sequence (DNA): TGCGCCAGCAGCCAAGCGGGACGGGGGGACGAGCAGTACTTC. It encodes CASSQAGRGDEQYF.

This clonotype came up many times. V usage is TRBV20-1 and J usage is TRBJ2-3; TRBD2 aligns across 13 bases. This CDR3 is 15 amino acids long. Germline CDR1 is DFQATT and CDR2 is SNEGSKA (reference sequence). V lost 5 bases, J lost 6 bases, and 8 bases stayed unmatched. The CDR3 is CSARGTSGNADTQYF. CDR3 DNA: TGCAGTGCTCGAGGGACTAGCGGGAATGCGGATACGCAGTATTTT.

Ten or more counts support this clonotype. The V gene is TRBV7-2, the J gene TRBJ2-3, with D unresolved. Germline lookup yields CDR1 SGHTA and CDR2 FQGNSA. Trimming took 1 base from V and 4 from J, leaving 6 bases between them. The CDR3 consists of 13 residues. The CDR3 loop reads CASSLVLADTQYF. The CDR3, as DNA: TGTGCCAGCAGCTTAGTTTTGGCAGATACGCAGTATTTT.

This chain uses TRBV5-1 with TRBJ2-1; 7 positions agree with TRBD2. The CDR3 sequence is 14 residues long. J gave up 1 base and V 7 bases, and 5 bases lay outside the gene matches. Germline V CDR1 and CDR2: SGHRS, YFSETQ. The DNA for the CDR3 is TGCGCCAGCGGACCTAGCGGATCCTACAATGAGCAGTTCTTC. This gives the protein CASGPSGSYNEQFF.

This clonotype was detected a few times. The chain carries TRBV7-2 and TRBJ2-6; TRBD1 matches 8 bases. The CDR3 consists of 17 residues. Trimming at V came to 0 bases and at J to 2 bases, leaving 3 bases not matched to a gene. Germline CDR1 SGHTA, CDR2 FQGNSA. The CDR3 is CASSLAGQGTGANVLTF. DNA of the CDR3: TGTGCCAGCAGCTTAGCTGGACAGGGTACTGGGGCCAACGTCCTGACTTTC.

This clonotype was seen repeatedly, ten times or more. This sequence joins TRBV5-5 and TRBJ2-3; 8 bases agree with TRBD2. V dropped 1 base and J dropped 5; count of bases not matched to a gene: 6. Germline-derived CDR1 and CDR2 are SGHKS and YYEKEE (reference sequence). The CDR3 has 15 residues. In DNA form, the CDR3 reads TGTGCCAGCAGCTTGAACGGGAGGGCCGGAGATACGCAGTATTTT. Its translation: CASSLNGRAGDTQYF.

This clonotype has at least ten counts. This rearrangement joins TRBV9 to TRBJ2-5; D ambiguous. The CDR3 length is 13 residues. Trimming removed 4 bases from V and 9 bases from J, with 16 bases in between. Per the germline V gene, CDR1 is SGDLS and CDR2 is YYNGEE. The CDR3 DNA follows: TGTGCCAGCAGCCCCCAACTCCTGGAGTCCCAGTACTTC. This sequence encodes CASSPQLLESQYF.

In this sample, this clonotype turned up many times. The CDR3 loop is CATSSPTGKTYNEQFF. CDR3 DNA: TGTGCCACCAGCAGCCCGACAGGGAAAACCTACAATGAGCAGTTCTTC. This chain links TRBV15 with TRBJ2-1; 7 bases are a match to TRBD1. Germline V CDR1 and CDR2: LNHNV, YYDKDF (reference sequence). Losses at the gene ends were 3 bases for V and 2 bases for J; bases not matched to a gene: 7. The CDR3 is 16 amino acids.

At least ten counts were recorded for this clonotype. The chain has TRBV29-1 and TRBJ1-1; D perhaps matches TRBD1 (6 bases). V was cut by 6 bases and J by 2 bases, with 13 bases left in between. Germline V gives CDR1 SQVTM, CDR2 ANQGSEA. The CDR3 contains 13 residues. CDR3 nucleotide sequence: TGCAGCGTCGGGAGGGGGAGTAACACTGAAGCTTTCTTT. Protein product: CSVGRGSNTEAFF. Variable domain in full (rest from reference TRBV29-1 and TRBJ1-1): SAVISQKPSRDICQRGTSLTIQCQVDSQVTMMFWYRQQPGQSLTLIATANQGSEATYESGFVIDKFPISRPNLTFSTLTVSNMSPEDSSIYLCSVGRGSNTEAFFGQGTRLTVV.

This clonotype was observed at least ten times. The chain carries TRBV11-2 and TRBJ2-7; D gene ambiguous. Per the germline V gene, CDR1 is SGHAT and CDR2 is FQNNGV. V was trimmed by 1 base and J by 1 base, leaving 5 bases between them. This CDR3 is 13 amino acids long. DNA of the CDR3: TGTGCCAGCAGCTTAGTAGGGTCCTACGAGCAGTACTTC. This encodes CASSLVGSYEQYF.

V is TRBV6-2 or TRBV6-3 and J is TRBJ2-2; a weak D match, TRBD2 (5 bases). Germline V gene lookup returns CDR1 MNHEY and CDR2 SVGEGT. The CDR3 contains 15 residues. V was shortened by 0 bases and J by 3 bases, with 8 bases between the two germline ends. CDR3 in amino acids: CASSYSGGDTGELFF. Written as DNA, the CDR3 is TGTGCCAGCAGTTACTCTGGAGGTGACACCGGGGAGCTGTTTTTT.

This clonotype was counted many times. The V call is TRBV27, the J call TRBJ2-3; a possible D gene is TRBD1 (6 bases). CDR3 size: 16 residues. Trimming left V 6 bases short and J 3 bases short, with 19 bases between. Germline V gene lookup returns CDR1 MNHEY and CDR2 SMNVEV (reference sequence). The CDR3 DNA sequence: TGTGCCAGCAGAGCCGAATGGGGGCAGAGGACAGATACGCAGTATTTT. This codes for CASRAEWGQRTDTQYF.

This clonotype occurred many times. This chain links TRBV5-6 with TRBJ2-7; a weak D match, TRBD2 (6 bases). The CDR3 has 14 residues. CDR1 is SGHDT and CDR2 is YYEEEE in the germline V gene. The ends were cut back, 1 base at V and 6 bases at J, with 14 bases in the middle. CDR3 coding DNA: TGTGCCAGCAGCTTGATGGGATTGACTAGCGAGCAGTACTTC. As protein: CASSLMGLTSEQYF.

This clonotype was counted many times. The chain employs TRBV9 and TRBJ2-1, with D maybe TRBD1 (5 bases). Germline V lookup: CDR1 SGDLS, CDR2 YYNGEE. Trimming pared 4 bases from V and 5 bases from J, leaving 10 bases between. The CDR3 covers 13 residues. CDR3 amino acids: CASSPVGDNEQFF. The CDR3 DNA reads as TGTGCCAGCAGCCCTGTAGGGGACAATGAGCAGTTCTTC.

This clonotype was found many times. This rearrangement joins TRBV20-1 to TRBJ1-1; D is unresolved. The V end lost 4 bases, the J end lost 0 bases, and 9 bases lay between the germline ends. Germline-derived CDR1 and CDR2 are DFQATT and SNEGSKA (reference sequence). The CDR3 sequence is 13 residues long. The CDR3 reads CSATEYMNTEAFF. DNA for the CDR3: TGCAGTGCTACGGAGTACATGAACACTGAAGCTTTCTTT.

This clonotype was counted ten times or more. The chain couples TRBV20-1 to TRBJ2-1; TRBD2 agrees at 7 bases. V gave up 0 bases and J gave up 9 bases; unmatched junction bases: 14. The germline V gene has CDR1 DFQATT and CDR2 SNEGSKA (reference sequence). There are 16 residues in the CDR3. The CDR3 is CSARDHNVGGPGEQFF. In DNA, the CDR3 is TGCAGTGCTAGAGATCACAACGTGGGAGGGCCGGGTGAGCAGTTCTTC.

This clonotype was found a few times. This chain connects TRBV18 to TRBJ2-7; D assignment may be TRBD1 or TRBD2 (5 bases each). The V end was cut by 0 bases, the J end by 0 bases, with 9 bases between. The CDR3 loop spans 15 amino acids. Germline V CDR1 and CDR2: KGHSH, LQKENI. CDR3 DNA: TGTGCCAGCTCACCACCGGGACCGAGCTCCTACGAGCAGTACTTC. This gives the protein CASSPPGPSSYEQYF.

This clonotype turned up a few times. CDR3 nucleotides: TGTGCCTGGAGTAAGGTTGGAAACACCATATATTTT. It specifies CAWSKVGNTIYF. This chain joins TRBV30 and TRBJ1-3; D call uncertain. With 2 bases removed from V and 3 bases from J, the gap between germline ends came to 5 bases. CDR3 length equals 12 residues. Per germline, CDR1 GTSNPN and CDR2 SVGIG (reference sequence).

This clonotype has at least ten counts. This sequence joins TRBV7-6 and TRBJ2-7, with unresolved D. The length of the CDR3 is 12 residues. Germline V gene lookup returns CDR1 SGHVS and CDR2 FNYEAQ. The V end was cut by 5 bases, the J end by 4 bases, with 9 bases between. CDR3 nucleotides: TGTGCCAGCAGCACTAACCGGTACGAGCAGTACTTC. Its translation: CASSTNRYEQYF.

This clonotype was observed a handful of times. The DNA for the CDR3 is TGCAGTGCTAGGGCTAGCGGGAGGGGAGATACGCAGTATTTT. Protein product: CSARASGRGDTQYF. The chain employs TRBV20-1 and TRBJ2-3, with TRBD2 matching over 12 bases. Germline loops: CDR1 DFQATT, CDR2 SNEGSKA (reference sequence). The CDR3 sequence is 14 residues long. V was pared by 3 bases and J by 5 bases, with 3 bases of the junction left unmatched.

This clonotype was counted at least ten times. The chain uses TRBV20-1 and TRBJ2-1; D is perhaps TRBD2 (6 bases). Germline V gene data show CDR1 as DFQATT and CDR2 as SNEGSKA (reference sequence). The germline V and J ends were trimmed by 6 bases and 3 bases, with 15 bases remaining between them. The CDR3 runs 14 residues. This CDR3 is CSADRGLRYNEQFF. CDR3 nucleotides: TGCAGTGCGGACCGGGGACTGCGCTACAATGAGCAGTTCTTC.

This clonotype appeared many times. V is TRBV3-1 and J is TRBJ2-7, with 10 bases aligning to TRBD2. The V gene end was trimmed by 2 bases and the J gene end by 7 bases; junction bases not matched to a gene: 5. Germline CDR1 and CDR2: LGHDT and YNNKEL (reference sequence). The CDR3 spans 14 residues. The CDR3 sequence is CASSQLAGALEQYF. CDR3 nucleotide sequence: TGTGCCAGCAGCCAACTAGCGGGAGCGCTTGAGCAGTACTTC.

This clonotype came up a few times. CDR3 protein: CSVNLNTEAFF. For the CDR3, the DNA is TGCAGCGTGAATCTGAACACTGAAGCTTTCTTT. The chain is built from TRBV29-1 and TRBJ1-1; no clear D gene. The CDR3 has 11 residues. Trimming took off 6 bases at V and 0 bases at J, with 5 bases between the two ends. Germline V gene sequence: CDR1 SQVTM, CDR2 ANQGSEA.